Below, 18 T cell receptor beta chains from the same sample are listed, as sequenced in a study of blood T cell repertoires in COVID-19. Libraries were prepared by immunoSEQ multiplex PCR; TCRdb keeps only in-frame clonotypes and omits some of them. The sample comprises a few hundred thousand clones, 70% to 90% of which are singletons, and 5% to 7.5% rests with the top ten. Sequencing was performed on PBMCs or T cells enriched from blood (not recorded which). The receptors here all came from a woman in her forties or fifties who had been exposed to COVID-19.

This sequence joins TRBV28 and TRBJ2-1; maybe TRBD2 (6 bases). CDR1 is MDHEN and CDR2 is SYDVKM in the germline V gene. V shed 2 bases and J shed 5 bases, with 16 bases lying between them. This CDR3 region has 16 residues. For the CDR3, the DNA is TGTGCCAGCAGTTTACTCAAAGGGTGGAGGGACAATGAGCAGTTCTTC. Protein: CASSLLKGWRDNEQFF. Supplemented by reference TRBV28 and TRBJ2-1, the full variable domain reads DVKVTQSSRYLVKRTGEKVFLECVQDMDHENMFWYRQDPGLGLRLIYFSYDVKMKEKGDIPEGYSVSREKKERFSLILESASTNQTSMYLCASSLLKGWRDNEQFFGPGTRLTVL.

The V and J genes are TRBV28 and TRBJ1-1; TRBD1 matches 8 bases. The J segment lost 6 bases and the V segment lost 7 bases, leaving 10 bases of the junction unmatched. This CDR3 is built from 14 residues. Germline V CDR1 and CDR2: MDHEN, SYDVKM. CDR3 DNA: TGTGCCAGCACGGCAGGGGGCGAAATCGCTGAAGCTTTCTTT. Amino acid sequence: CASTAGGEIAEAFF.

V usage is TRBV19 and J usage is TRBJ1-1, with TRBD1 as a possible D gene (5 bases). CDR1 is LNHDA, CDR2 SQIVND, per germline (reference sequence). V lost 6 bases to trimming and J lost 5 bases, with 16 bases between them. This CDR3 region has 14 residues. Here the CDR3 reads CASRGVVAGTEAFF. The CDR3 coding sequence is TGTGCCAGTAGAGGGGTAGTGGCGGGAACTGAAGCTTTCTTT.

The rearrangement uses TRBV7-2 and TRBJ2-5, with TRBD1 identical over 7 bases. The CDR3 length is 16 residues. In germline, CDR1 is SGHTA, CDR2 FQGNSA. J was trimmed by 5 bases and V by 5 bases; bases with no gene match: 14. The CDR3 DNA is TGTGCCAGCAGCCCGCACGAACTAACAGGGGACGAGACCCAGTACTTC. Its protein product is CASSPHELTGDETQYF.

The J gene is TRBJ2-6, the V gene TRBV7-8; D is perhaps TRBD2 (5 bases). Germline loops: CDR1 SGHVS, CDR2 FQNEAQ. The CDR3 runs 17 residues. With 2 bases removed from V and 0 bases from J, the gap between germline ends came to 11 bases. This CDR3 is CASSLWESPSGANVLTF. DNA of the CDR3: TGTGCCAGCAGCTTATGGGAGTCCCCCTCTGGGGCCAACGTCCTGACTTTC.

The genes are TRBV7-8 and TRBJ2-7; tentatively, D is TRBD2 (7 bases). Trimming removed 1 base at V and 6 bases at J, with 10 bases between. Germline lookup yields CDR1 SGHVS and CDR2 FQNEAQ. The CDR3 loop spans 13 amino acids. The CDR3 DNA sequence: TGTGCCAGCAGCTTAGTAGGGGGGGGCGAGCAGTACTTC. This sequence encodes CASSLVGGGEQYF.

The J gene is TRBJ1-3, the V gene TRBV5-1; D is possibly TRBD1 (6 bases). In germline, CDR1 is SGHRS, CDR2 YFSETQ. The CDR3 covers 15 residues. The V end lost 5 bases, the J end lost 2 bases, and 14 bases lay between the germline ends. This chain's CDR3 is CASRVGGTTGNTIYF. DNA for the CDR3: TGCGCCAGCAGAGTAGGGGGTACCACTGGAAACACCATATATTTT.

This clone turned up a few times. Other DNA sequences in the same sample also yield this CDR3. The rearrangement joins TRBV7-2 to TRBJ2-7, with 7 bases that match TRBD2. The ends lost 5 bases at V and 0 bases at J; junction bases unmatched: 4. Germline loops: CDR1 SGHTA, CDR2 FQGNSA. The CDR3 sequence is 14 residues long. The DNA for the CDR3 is TGTGCCAGCAGCCCTTGGACTAGCTCCTACGAGCAGTACTTC. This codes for CASSPWTSSYEQYF.

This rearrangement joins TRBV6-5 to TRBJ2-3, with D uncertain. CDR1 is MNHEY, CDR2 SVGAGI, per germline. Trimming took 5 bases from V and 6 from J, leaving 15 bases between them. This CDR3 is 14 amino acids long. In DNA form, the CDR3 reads TGTGCCAGCAGTCCCCGCGCGAAGCCGGATACGCAGTATTTT. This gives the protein CASSPRAKPDTQYF.

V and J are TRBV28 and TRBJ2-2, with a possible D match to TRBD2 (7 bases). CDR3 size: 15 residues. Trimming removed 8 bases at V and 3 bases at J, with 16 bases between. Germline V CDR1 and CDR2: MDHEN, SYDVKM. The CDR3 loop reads CASFYAGAHTGELFF. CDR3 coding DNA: TGTGCCAGCTTTTATGCGGGGGCGCACACCGGGGAGCTGTTTTTT.

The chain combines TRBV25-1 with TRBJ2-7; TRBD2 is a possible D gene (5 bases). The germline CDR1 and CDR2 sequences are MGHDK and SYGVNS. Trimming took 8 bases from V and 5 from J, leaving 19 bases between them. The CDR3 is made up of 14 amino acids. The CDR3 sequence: CASRPGGQINEQYF. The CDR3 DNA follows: TGTGCCAGCCGACCCGGCGGGCAGATCAACGAGCAGTACTTC.

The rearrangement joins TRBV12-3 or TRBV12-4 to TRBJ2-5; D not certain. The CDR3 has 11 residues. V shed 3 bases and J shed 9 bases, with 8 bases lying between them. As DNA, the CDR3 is TGTGCCAGCAGTTTCAAGTCGGCCCAGTACTTC. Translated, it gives CASSFKSAQYF.

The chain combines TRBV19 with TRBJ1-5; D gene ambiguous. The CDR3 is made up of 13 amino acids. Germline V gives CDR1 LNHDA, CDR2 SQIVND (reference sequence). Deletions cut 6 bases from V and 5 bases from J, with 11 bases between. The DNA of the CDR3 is TGTGCCAGTAGGGAAGTTGAGGATCAGCCCCAGCATTTT. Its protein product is CASREVEDQPQHF.

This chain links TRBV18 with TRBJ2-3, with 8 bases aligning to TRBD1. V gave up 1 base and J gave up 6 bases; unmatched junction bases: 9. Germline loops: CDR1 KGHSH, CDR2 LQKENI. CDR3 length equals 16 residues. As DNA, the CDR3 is TGTGCCAGCTCACCACGACGCGGGACAGGAGGGGATACGCAGTATTTT. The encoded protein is CASSPRRGTGGDTQYF.

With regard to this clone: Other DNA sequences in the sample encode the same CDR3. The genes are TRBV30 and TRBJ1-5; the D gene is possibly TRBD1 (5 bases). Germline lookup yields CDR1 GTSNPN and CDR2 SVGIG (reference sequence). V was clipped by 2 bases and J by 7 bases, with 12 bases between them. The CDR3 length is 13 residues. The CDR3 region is CAWSTGGGQPQHF. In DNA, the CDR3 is TGTGCCTGGAGTACGGGGGGGGGACAGCCCCAGCATTTT.

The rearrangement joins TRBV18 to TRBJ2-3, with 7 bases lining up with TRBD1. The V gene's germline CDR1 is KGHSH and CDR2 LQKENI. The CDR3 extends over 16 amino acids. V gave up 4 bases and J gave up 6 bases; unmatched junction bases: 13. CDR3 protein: CASSLLTGKTEDTQYF. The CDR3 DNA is TGTGCCAGCTCACTTTTGACAGGGAAAACGGAGGATACGCAGTATTTT. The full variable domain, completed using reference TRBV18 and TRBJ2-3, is NAGVMQNPRHLVRRRGQEARLRCSPMKGHSHVYWYRQLPEEGLKFMVYLQKENIIDESGMPKERFSAEFPKEGPSILRIQQVVRGDSAAYFCASSLLTGKTEDTQYFGPGTRLTVL.

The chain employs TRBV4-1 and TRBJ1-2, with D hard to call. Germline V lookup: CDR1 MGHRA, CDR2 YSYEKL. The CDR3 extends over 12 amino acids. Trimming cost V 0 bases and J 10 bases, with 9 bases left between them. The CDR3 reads CASSQDSTDYTF. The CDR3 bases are TGCGCCAGCAGCCAAGATAGCACGGACTACACCTTC.

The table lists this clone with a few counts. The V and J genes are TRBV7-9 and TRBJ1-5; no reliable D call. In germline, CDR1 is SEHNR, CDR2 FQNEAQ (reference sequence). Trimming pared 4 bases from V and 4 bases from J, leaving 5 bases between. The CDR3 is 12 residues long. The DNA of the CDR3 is TGTGCCAGCAGCTCCGGGAATCAGCCCCAGCATTTT. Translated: CASSSGNQPQHF. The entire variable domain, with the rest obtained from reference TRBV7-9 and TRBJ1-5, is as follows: DTGVSQNPRHKITKRGQNVTFRCDPISEHNRLYWYRQTLGQGPEFLTYFQNEAQLEKSRLLSDRFSAERPKGSFSTLEIQRTEQGDSAMYLCASSSGNQPQHFGDGTRLSIL.